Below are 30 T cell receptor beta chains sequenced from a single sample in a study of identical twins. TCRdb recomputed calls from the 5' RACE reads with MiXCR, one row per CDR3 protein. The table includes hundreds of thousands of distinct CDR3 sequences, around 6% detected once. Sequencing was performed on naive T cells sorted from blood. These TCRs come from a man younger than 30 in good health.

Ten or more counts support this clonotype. The CDR3 nucleotides read TGCGCCAGCAGCTTGGCCGGTCAGGGTGAGCAGTACTTC. It encodes CASSLAGQGEQYF. This chain uses TRBV5-1 with TRBJ2-7, with a possible D match to TRBD1 (5 bases). This CDR3 is built from 13 residues. Germline V gives CDR1 SGHRS, CDR2 YFSETQ. V was clipped by 0 bases and J by 7 bases, with 11 bases between them.

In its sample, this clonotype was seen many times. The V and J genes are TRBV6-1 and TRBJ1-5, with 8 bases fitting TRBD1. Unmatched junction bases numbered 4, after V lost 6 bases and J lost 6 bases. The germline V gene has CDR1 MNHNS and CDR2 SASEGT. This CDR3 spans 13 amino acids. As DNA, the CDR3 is TGTGCCAGCAGCGGACAGGGATTTCAGCCCCAGCATTTT. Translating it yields CASSGQGFQPQHF.

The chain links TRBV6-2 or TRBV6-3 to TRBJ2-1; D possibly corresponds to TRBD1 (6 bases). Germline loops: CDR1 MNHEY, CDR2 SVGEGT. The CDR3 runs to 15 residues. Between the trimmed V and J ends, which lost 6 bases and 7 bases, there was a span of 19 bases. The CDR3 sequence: CASSRPHLDRNEQFF. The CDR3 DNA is TGTGCCAGCAGCCGACCGCACCTCGACAGGAATGAGCAGTTCTTC.

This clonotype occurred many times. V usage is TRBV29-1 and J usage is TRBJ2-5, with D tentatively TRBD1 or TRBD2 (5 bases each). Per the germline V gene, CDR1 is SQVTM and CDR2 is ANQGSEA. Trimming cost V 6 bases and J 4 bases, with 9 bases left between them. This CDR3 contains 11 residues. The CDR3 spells CSVGTRETQYF. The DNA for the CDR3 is TGCAGCGTAGGGACCCGAGAGACCCAGTACTTC. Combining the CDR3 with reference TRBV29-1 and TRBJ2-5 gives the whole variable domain SAVISQKPSRDICQRGTSLTIQCQVDSQVTMMFWYRQQPGQSLTLIATANQGSEATYESGFVIDKFPISRPNLTFSTLTVSNMSPEDSSIYLCSVGTRETQYFGPGTRLLVL.

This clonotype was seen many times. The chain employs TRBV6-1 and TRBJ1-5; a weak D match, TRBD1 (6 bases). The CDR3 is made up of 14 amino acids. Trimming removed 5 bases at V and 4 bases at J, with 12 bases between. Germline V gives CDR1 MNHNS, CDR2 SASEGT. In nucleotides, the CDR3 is TGTGCCAGCAGTCCGCAGGGGCAAAATCAGCCCCAGCATTTT. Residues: CASSPQGQNQPQHF.

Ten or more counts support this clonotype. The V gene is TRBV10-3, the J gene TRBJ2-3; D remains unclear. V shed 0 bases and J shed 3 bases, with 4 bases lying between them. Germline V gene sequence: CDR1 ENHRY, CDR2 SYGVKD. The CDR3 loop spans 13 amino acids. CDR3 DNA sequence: TGTGCCATCAGTGAGTCGGAGACAGATACGCAGTATTTT. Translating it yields CAISESETDTQYF.

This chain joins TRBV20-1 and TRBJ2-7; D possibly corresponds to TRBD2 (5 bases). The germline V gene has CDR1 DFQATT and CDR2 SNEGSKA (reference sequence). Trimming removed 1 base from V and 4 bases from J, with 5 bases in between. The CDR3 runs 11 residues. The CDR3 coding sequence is TGCAGTGCTAGAGGGGAGTACGAGCAGTACGTC. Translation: CSARGEYEQYV.

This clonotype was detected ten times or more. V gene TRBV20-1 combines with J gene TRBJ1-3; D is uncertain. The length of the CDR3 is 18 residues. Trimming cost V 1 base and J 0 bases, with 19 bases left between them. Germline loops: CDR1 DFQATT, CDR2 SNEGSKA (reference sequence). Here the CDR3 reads CSARGSSSPFLSGNTIYF. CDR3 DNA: TGCAGTGCTAGAGGTAGCAGCAGTCCCTTTCTCTCTGGAAACACCATATATTTT.

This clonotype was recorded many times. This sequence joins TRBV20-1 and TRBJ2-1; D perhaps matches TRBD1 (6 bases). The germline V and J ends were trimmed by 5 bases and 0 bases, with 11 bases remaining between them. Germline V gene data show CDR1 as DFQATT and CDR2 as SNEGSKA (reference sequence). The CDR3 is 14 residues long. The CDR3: CSAETGSSYNEQFF. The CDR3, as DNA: TGCAGTGCTGAAACAGGGAGCTCCTACAATGAGCAGTTCTTC.

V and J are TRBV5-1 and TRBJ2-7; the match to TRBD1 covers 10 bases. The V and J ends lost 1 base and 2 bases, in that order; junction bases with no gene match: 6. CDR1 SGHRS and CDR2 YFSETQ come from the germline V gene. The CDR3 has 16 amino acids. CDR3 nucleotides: TGCGCCAGCAGCTTGAAGGGACAGGGGATTCCCTACGAGCAGTACTTC. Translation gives CASSLKGQGIPYEQYF. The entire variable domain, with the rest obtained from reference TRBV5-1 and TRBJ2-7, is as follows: KAGVTQTPRYLIKTRGQQVTLSCSPISGHRSVSWYQQTPGQGLQFLFEYFSETQRNKGNFPGRFSGRQFSNSRSEMNVSTLELGDSALYLCASSLKGQGIPYEQYFGPGTRLTVT.

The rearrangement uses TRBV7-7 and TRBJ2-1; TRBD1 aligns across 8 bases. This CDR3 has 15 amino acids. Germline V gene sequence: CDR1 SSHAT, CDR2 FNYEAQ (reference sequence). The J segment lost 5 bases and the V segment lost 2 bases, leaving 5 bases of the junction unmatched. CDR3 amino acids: CASSLLQGAHNEQFF. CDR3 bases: TGTGCCAGCAGCTTATTGCAGGGGGCCCACAATGAGCAGTTCTTC.

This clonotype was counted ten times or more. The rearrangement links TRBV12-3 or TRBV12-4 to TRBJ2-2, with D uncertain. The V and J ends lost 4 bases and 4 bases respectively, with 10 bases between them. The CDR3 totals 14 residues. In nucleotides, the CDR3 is TGTGCCAGCAGTTACTTAGACCCCACCGGGGAGCTGTTTTTT. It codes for CASSYLDPTGELFF.

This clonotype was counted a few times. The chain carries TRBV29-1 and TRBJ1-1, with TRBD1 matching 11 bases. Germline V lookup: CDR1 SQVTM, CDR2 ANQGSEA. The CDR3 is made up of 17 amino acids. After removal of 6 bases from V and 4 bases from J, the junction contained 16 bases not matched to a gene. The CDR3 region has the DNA TGCAGCGTCGCTAGGGGAGGACAGGGGGCTTTGAGCACTGAAGCTTTCTTT. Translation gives CSVARGGQGALSTEAFF.

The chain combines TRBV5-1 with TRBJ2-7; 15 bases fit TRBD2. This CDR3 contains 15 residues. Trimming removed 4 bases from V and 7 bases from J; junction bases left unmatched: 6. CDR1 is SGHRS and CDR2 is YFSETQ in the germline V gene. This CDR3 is CASSPGLAGGGEQYV. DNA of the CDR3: TGCGCCAGCAGCCCTGGACTAGCGGGAGGGGGGGAGCAGTACGTC.

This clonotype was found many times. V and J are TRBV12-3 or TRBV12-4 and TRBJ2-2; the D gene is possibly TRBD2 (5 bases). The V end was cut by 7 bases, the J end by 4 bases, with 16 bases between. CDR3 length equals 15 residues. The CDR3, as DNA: TGTGCCAGCACCACGTGGGAACGGGGCACCGGGGAGCTGTTTTTT. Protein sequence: CASTTWERGTGELFF.

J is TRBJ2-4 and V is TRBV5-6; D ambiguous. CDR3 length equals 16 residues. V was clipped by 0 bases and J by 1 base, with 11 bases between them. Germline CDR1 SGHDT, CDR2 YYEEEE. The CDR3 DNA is TGTGCCAGCAGCTTGGCCTCGGTGGGGGCCAAAAACATTCAGTACTTC. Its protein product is CASSLASVGAKNIQYF.

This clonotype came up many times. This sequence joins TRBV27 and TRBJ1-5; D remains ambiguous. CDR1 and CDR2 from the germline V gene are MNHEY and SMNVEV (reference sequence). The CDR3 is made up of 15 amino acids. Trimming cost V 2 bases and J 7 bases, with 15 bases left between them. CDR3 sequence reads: CASSLNGVFIQPQHF. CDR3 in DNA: TGTGCCAGCAGTTTAAACGGGGTTTTCATACAGCCCCAGCATTTT.

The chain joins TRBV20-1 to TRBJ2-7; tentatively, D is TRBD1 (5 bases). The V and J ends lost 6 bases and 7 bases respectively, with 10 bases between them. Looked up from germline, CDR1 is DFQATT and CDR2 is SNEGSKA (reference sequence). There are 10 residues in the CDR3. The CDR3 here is CSAAGREQYF. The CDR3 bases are TGCAGTGCCGCAGGGCGTGAGCAGTACTTC.

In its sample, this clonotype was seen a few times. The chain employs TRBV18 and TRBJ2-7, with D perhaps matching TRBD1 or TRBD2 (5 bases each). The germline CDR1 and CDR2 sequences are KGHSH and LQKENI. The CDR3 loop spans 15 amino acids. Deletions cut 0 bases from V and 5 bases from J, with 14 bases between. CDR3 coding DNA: TGTGCCAGCTCACCACCAAGCCCCGGGGCCCACGAGCAGTACTTC. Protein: CASSPPSPGAHEQYF. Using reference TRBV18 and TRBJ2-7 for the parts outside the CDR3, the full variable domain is NAGVMQNPRHLVRRRGQEARLRCSPMKGHSHVYWYRQLPEEGLKFMVYLQKENIIDESGMPKERFSAEFPKEGPSILRIQQVVRGDSAAYFCASSPPSPGAHEQYFGPGTRLTVT.

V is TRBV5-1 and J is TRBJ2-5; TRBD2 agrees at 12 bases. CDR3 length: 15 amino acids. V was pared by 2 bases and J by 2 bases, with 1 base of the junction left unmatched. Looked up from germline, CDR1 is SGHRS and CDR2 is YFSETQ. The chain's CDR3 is CASSFGTSGQETQYF. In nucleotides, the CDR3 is TGCGCCAGCAGCTTCGGGACTAGCGGGCAAGAGACCCAGTACTTC.

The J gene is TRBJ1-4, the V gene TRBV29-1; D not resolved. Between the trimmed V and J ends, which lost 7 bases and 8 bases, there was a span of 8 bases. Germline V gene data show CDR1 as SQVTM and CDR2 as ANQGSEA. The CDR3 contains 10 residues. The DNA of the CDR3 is TGCAGCGAGGAAGGCGAAAAACTGTTTTTT. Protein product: CSEEGEKLFF.

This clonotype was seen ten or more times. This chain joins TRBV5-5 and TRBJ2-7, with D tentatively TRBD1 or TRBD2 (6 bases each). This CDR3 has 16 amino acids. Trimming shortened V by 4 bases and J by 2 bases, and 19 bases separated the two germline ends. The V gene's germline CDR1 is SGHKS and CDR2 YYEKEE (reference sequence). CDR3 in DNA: TGTGCCAGCAGCCCCGGGGGCAGGGTTAGTCCCTACGAGCAGTACGTC. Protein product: CASSPGGRVSPYEQYV.

CDR3 amino acids: CAWSQDVSYEQYF. In nucleotides, the CDR3 is TGTGCCTGGTCCCAGGACGTCTCCTACGAGCAGTACTTC. The chain couples TRBV30 to TRBJ2-7; D call uncertain. The V and J ends lost 5 bases and 0 bases respectively, with 11 bases between them. The CDR3 totals 13 residues. Germline CDR1 GTSNPN, CDR2 SVGIG (reference sequence).

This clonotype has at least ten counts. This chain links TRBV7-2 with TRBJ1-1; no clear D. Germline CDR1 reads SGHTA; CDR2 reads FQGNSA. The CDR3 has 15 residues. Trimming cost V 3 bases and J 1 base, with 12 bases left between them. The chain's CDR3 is CASSFDFMGNTEAFF. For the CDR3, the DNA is TGTGCCAGCAGCTTTGATTTCATGGGGAACACTGAAGCTTTCTTT.

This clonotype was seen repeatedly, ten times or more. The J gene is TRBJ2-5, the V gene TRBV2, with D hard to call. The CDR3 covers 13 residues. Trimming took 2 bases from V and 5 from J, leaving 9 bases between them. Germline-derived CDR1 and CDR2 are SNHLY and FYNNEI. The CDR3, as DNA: TGTGCCAGCAGTGAAACGGTTTTGGAGACCCAGTACTTC. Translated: CASSETVLETQYF.

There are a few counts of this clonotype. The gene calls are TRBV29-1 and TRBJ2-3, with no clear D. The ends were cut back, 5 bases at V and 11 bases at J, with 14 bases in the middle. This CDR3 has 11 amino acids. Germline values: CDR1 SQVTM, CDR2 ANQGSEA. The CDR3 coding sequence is TGCAGCGTTCGAGGCCTTCCCGTGCAGTATTTT. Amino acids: CSVRGLPVQYF.

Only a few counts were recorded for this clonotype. In nucleotides, the CDR3 is TGCGCCAGCAGCCCAGGGGACAGGGGAGAGCTTTTATACGAGCAGTACGTC. This translates into CASSPGDRGELLYEQYV. V is TRBV5-1 and J is TRBJ2-7, with 10 bases fitting TRBD1. With V trimmed by 4 bases and J by 4 bases, 14 bases remained unmatched. The CDR3 spans 17 residues. CDR1 SGHRS and CDR2 YFSETQ come from the germline V gene.

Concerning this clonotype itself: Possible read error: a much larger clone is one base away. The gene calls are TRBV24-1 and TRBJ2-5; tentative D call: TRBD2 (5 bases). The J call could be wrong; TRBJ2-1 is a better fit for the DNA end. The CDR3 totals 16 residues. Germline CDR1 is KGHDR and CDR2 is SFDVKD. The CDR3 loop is CATSDLATGVQETQFF. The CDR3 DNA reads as TGTGCCACCAGTGATTTGGCGACCGGGGTTCAAGAGACCCAGTTCTTC.

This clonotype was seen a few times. In DNA, the CDR3 is TGTGCCAGCAGCCAAGTGGTAGGCCGCGGGAGGCAGTATTTT. It codes for CASSQVVGRGRQYF. This rearrangement joins TRBV3-1 to TRBJ2-3; 7 bases map to TRBD2. V lost 1 base, J lost 11 bases, and 9 bases stayed unmatched. The CDR3 is 14 residues long. The V gene's germline CDR1 is LGHDT and CDR2 YNNKEL (reference sequence).

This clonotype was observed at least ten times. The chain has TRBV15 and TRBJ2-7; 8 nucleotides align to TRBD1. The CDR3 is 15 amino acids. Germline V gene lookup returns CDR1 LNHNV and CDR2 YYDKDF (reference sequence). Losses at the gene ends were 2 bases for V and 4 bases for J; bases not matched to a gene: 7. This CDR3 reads CATSRPDDRGYEQYF. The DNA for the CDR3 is TGTGCCACCAGCAGACCCGACGACAGGGGTTACGAGCAGTACTTC.